Below, 15 T cell receptor beta chains from the same sample are listed, as sequenced in a study of blood T cell repertoires in COVID-19. Using immunoSEQ multiplex PCR, the repertoire was profiled, and TCRdb retains in-frame clones only, with some absent. The table lists about 140,000 clones, around 83% of them singletons. Specimen: peripheral blood. Receptor source: a man aged 55 to 70 with active or convalescent COVID-19.

The chain links TRBV19 to TRBJ2-1; tentative D call: TRBD1 (6 bases). CDR1 and CDR2 (germline): LNHDA, SQIVND (reference sequence). V lost 4 bases and J lost 2, with 12 bases in between. CDR3 length equals 15 residues. The CDR3 reads CASSTPGVAYNEQFF. CDR3 nucleotide sequence: TGTGCCAGTAGTACCCCAGGGGTAGCCTACAATGAGCAGTTCTTC.

J is TRBJ2-2 and V is TRBV30, with TRBD2 matching over 7 bases. CDR3 length: 18 residues. Germline V gives CDR1 GTSNPN, CDR2 SVGIG (reference sequence). V trimming: 5 bases; J trimming: 2 bases; junction bases outside the gene matches: 17. CDR3 sequence reads: CAWDPRGRVFRNTGELFF. The CDR3 bases are TGTGCCTGGGACCCCAGAGGGAGGGTCTTCCGAAACACCGGGGAGCTGTTTTTT.

This chain uses TRBV29-1 with TRBJ2-4, with D uncertain. CDR3 size: 12 residues. V lost 6 bases and J 5 bases, leaving 11 bases between the germline ends. Germline loops: CDR1 SQVTM, CDR2 ANQGSEA. CDR3 coding DNA: TGCAGCGTGGGCCCGAGTGAAAACATTCAGTACTTC. Residues: CSVGPSENIQYF.

This chain connects TRBV19 to TRBJ2-7, with D maybe TRBD1 (6 bases). The germline V gene has CDR1 LNHDA and CDR2 SQIVND (reference sequence). V was cut by 3 bases and J by 3 bases, with 15 bases left in between. The CDR3 spans 15 residues. The CDR3 reads CASSIGTPTIYEQYF. CDR3 nucleotide sequence: TGTGCCAGTAGTATTGGGACACCAACCATCTACGAGCAGTACTTC.

The chain employs TRBV7-6 and TRBJ2-7; 9 bases fit TRBD2. Germline assignment: CDR1 SGHVS and CDR2 FNYEAQ. This CDR3 has 16 residues. The V and J ends lost 1 base and 6 bases, in that order; junction bases with no gene match: 10. DNA for the CDR3: TGTGCCAGCAGCTTAGGGGTGGCGGGGGGGCGGTCCGAGCAGTACTTC. Encoded protein: CASSLGVAGGRSEQYF.

This chain links TRBV5-5 with TRBJ2-3; D uncertain. This CDR3 spans 16 amino acids. The V end lost 0 bases, the J end lost 2 bases, and 13 bases lay between the germline ends. Germline V CDR1 and CDR2: SGHKS, YYEKEE (reference sequence). CDR3 sequence reads: CASSLVPLTPTDTQYF. The CDR3 DNA reads TGTGCCAGCAGCTTGGTTCCCCTGACACCCACAGATACGCAGTATTTT.

This clone has just one count. This rearrangement joins TRBV9 to TRBJ2-1; D is perhaps TRBD2 (6 bases). CDR3 length: 15 residues. CDR1 and CDR2 (germline): SGDLS, YYNGEE. V shed 0 bases and J shed 7 bases, with 14 bases lying between them. The CDR3 sequence: CASSVGPGGGNEQFF. CDR3 nucleotides: TGTGCCAGCAGCGTAGGTCCAGGTGGGGGGAATGAGCAGTTCTTC.

The chain recombines TRBV7-9 with TRBJ2-3; D is ambiguous. V shed 3 bases and J shed 2 bases, with 9 bases lying between them. Germline V lookup: CDR1 SEHNR, CDR2 FQNEAQ (reference sequence). The CDR3 has 14 residues. CDR3: CASSLGRPTDTQYF. CDR3 nucleotides: TGTGCCAGCAGCTTGGGCAGGCCCACAGATACGCAGTATTTT.

The table lists this clone with a count of one. The V call is TRBV7-8, the J call TRBJ2-3, with 14 bases aligning to TRBD2. The junction had 6 bases not matched to a gene; V was cut back by 5 bases and J by 2 bases. The germline CDR1 and CDR2 sequences are SGHVS and FQNEAQ. There are 17 residues in the CDR3. CDR3 bases: TGTGCCAGCAGCCCAGGACTAGCGGGGGGCTTCACAGATACGCAGTATTTT. It specifies CASSPGLAGGFTDTQYF.

The chain links TRBV5-6 to TRBJ1-4, with a weak D call TRBD1 (6 bases). Germline V CDR1 and CDR2: SGHDT, YYEEEE. This CDR3 is 15 amino acids long. With 1 base removed from V and 10 bases from J, the gap between germline ends came to 17 bases. The CDR3 is CASSLYGGASGKLFF. Written as DNA, the CDR3 is TGTGCCAGCAGCTTGTATGGGGGCGCCAGTGGAAAACTGTTTTTT. The whole variable domain, filled in from reference TRBV5-6 and TRBJ1-4, reads DAGVTQSPTHLIKTRGQQVTLRCSPKSGHDTVSWYQQALGQGPQFIFQYYEEEERQRGNFPDRFSGHQFPNYSSELNVNALLLGDSALYLCASSLYGGASGKLFFGSGTQLSVL.

The chain is built from TRBV5-4 and TRBJ2-5; TRBD2 matches 7 bases. CDR3 length: 15 residues. The trim removed 3 bases at V and 3 bases at J, leaving 8 bases unmatched. Looked up from germline, CDR1 is SGHNT and CDR2 is YYREEE (reference sequence). CDR3 DNA sequence: TGTGCCAGCAGCTCTAAGACTAGCTTAGAAGAGACCCAGTACTTC. Translation: CASSSKTSLEETQYF. Looking up the rest from reference TRBV5-4 and TRBJ2-5 gives the full variable domain: ETGVTQSPTHLIKTRGQQVTLRCSSQSGHNTVSWYQQALGQGPQFIFQYYREEENGRGNFPPRFSGLQFPNYSSELNVNALELDDSALYLCASSSKTSLEETQYFGPGTRLLVL.

The chain is built from TRBV9 and TRBJ2-1; TRBD2 might be the D (7 bases). Germline lookup yields CDR1 SGDLS and CDR2 YYNGEE. This CDR3 spans 13 amino acids. V lost 4 bases and J lost 7, with 12 bases in between. The CDR3 DNA follows: TGTGCCAGCAGCAACAGGGAGGGGAATGAGCAGTTCTTC. It codes for CASSNREGNEQFF.

The chain employs TRBV11-3 and TRBJ2-5, with 11 positions matching TRBD2. The length of the CDR3 is 16 residues. From germline, CDR1 is SGHNT and CDR2 YENEEA. Trimming cost V 2 bases and J 4 bases; bases outside gene matches: 6. The CDR3 region has the DNA TGTGCCAGCAGCTTAAGTCTAGCGGGAGGTCGAGAGACCCAGTACTTC. It encodes CASSLSLAGGRETQYF. The full variable domain, completed using reference TRBV11-3 and TRBJ2-5, is EAGVVQSPRYKIIEKKQPVAFWCNPISGHNTLYWYLQNLGQGPELLIRYENEEAVDDSQLPKDRFSAERLKGVDSTLKIQPAELGDSAVYLCASSLSLAGGRETQYFGPGTRLLVL.

The sample holds a few counts of this clone. J is TRBJ1-3 and V is TRBV29-1; no clear D gene. The CDR3 loop spans 14 amino acids. V was pared by 7 bases and J by 0 bases, with 13 bases between. The germline CDR1 and CDR2 sequences are SQVTM and ANQGSEA. The CDR3 spells CSGMKGGSGNTIYF. Here the CDR3 DNA reads TGCAGCGGGATGAAAGGCGGCTCTGGAAACACCATATATTTT. Based on the CDR3 plus reference TRBV29-1 and TRBJ1-3, the full variable domain is SAVISQKPSRDICQRGTSLTIQCQVDSQVTMMFWYRQQPGQSLTLIATANQGSEATYESGFVIDKFPISRPNLTFSTLTVSNMSPEDSSIYLCSGMKGGSGNTIYFGEGSWLTVV.

The V gene is TRBV27, the J gene TRBJ1-2; 7 bases are a match to TRBD1. Germline CDR1 reads MNHEY; CDR2 reads SMNVEV (reference sequence). The CDR3 runs to 13 residues. The V segment lost 5 bases and the J segment 7 bases; nucleotides outside the gene matches: 7. The CDR3 loop is CASSIGTAFGYTF. DNA for the CDR3: TGTGCCAGCAGTATCGGGACAGCCTTTGGCTACACCTTC.